This is a list of T cell receptor beta chains from one sample in a study of long-term antiretroviral therapy in people with HIV. The data were produced by immunoSEQ multiplex PCR, yet TCRdb's version contains in-frame clones alone and is incomplete. The sample records around 20,000 clones, about 85% being singletons. Sequences were derived from unsorted PBMCs, sampled roughly 4 years after starting antiretroviral therapy. These TCRs come from a man younger than 35 with HIV. The CDR3 runs from the conserved cysteine through the conserved F or W. The order of the fields is clone size, V gene, D gene, J gene, CDR3 protein, CDR3 DNA. D genes are given only for firm matches. Rows may omit the clone size; those that give it use once, few, many or a size class.

>once|TRBV6-1|.|TRBJ1-5
CASSEEGPSGPQHF
TGTGCCAGCAGCGAGGAAGGGCCCAGCGGGCCCCAGCATTTT
>.|TRBV5-1|.|TRBJ2-2
CASSLTDINTGELFF
TGCGCCAGCAGCTTAACGGACATTAACACCGGGGAGCTGTTTTTT
>once|TRBV19|.|TRBJ2-5
CASSGHHQETQYF
TGTGCCAGTAGTGGTCACCACCAAGAGACCCAGTACTTC
>.|TRBV6-5|.|TRBJ1-5
CASSYSGDQPQHF
TGTGCCAGCAGTTACTCCGGGGATCAGCCCCAGCATTTT
>.|TRBV10-2|.|TRBJ1-5
CASSEGNQPQHF
TGCGCCAGCAGTGAAGGGAATCAGCCCCAGCATTTT
>few|TRBV18|.|TRBJ1-3
CASSTYSGNTIYF
TGTGCCAGCTCAACATACTCTGGAAACACCATATATTTT
>.|TRBV19|.|TRBJ2-1
CASFHRGGDQSSYNEQFF
TGTGCCAGTTTTCATCGTGGGGGTGACCAAAGCTCCTACAATGAGCAGTTCTTC
>.|TRBV6-1|.|TRBJ1-5
CASSERQARQPQHF
TGTGCCAGCAGTGAAAGGCAGGCCCGACAGCCCCAGCATTTT
>few|TRBV19|.|TRBJ1-2
CASSTNGRAYGYTF
TGTGCCAGTAGTACCAACGGACGGGCCTATGGCTACACCTTC
>few|TRBV4-1|.|TRBJ2-5
CASSQDRETQYF
TGCGCCAGCAGCCAAGATCGGGAGACCCAGTACTTC
>once|TRBV28|TRBD1|TRBJ1-1
CASSLGDRNTEAFF
TGTGCCAGCAGCTTGGGGGACAGGAACACTGAAGCTTTCTTT
>.|TRBV2|.|TRBJ1-5
CASSERSGIQPQHF
TGTGCCAGCAGTGAAAGGTCAGGTATTCAGCCCCAGCATTTT
>.|TRBV27|TRBD1|TRBJ1-6
CASSLTFRDRTESLHF
TGTGCCAGCAGTTTGACCTTCCGGGACAGGACGGAATCCCTCCACTTT
>.|TRBV18|.|TRBJ1-6
CASSQRSGGENSPLHF
TGTGCCAGCTCACAAAGGTCGGGCGGCGAGAATTCACCCCTCCACTTT
>once|TRBV11-2|.|TRBJ2-2
CASSLTGRANTGELFF
TGTGCCAGCAGCTTAACGGGCAGGGCGAACACCGGGGAGCTGTTTTTT
>.|TRBV5-8|.|TRBJ2-5
CASSFRGKGQETQYF
TGTGCCAGCAGCTTCCGGGGGAAAGGTCAAGAGACCCAGTACTTC
>once|TRBV15|TRBD2|TRBJ2-5
CATSRRTSGKQETQYF
TGTGCCACCAGCCGCCGGACTAGCGGGAAACAAGAGACCCAGTACTTC
>.|TRBV5-4|.|TRBJ2-5
CASSNRASEKETQYF
TGTGCCAGCAGCAACCGGGCCAGCGAAAAGGAGACCCAGTACTTC
>.|TRBV5-5|.|TRBJ1-2
CASSLLEGGYTF
TGTGCCAGCAGCTTGCTGGAAGGTGGCTACACCTTC
>.|TRBV27|.|TRBJ2-5
CASSLMGAEETQYF
TGTGCCAGCAGTTTAATGGGTGCTGAAGAGACCCAGTACTTC
>.|TRBV7-9|TRBD1|TRBJ2-5
CASSVGQRETQYF
TGTGCCAGCAGCGTGGGACAGCGGGAGACCCAGTACTTC
>.|TRBV7-9|.|TRBJ2-5
CASSVGALEETQYF
TGTGCCAGCAGCGTAGGGGCCCTGGAAGAGACCCAGTACTTC
>.|TRBV19|.|TRBJ1-4
CASSAIRDVHELFF
TGTGCCAGTAGTGCCATCCGGGACGTACATGAACTGTTTTTT
>.|TRBV27|.|TRBJ2-7
CASSLSPGSGQYF
TGTGCCAGCAGTTTATCTCCGGGGTCGGGGCAGTACTTC
>.|TRBV4-1|.|TRBJ1-3
CASSLNRDNGNTIYF
TGCGCCAGCAGCCTTAACAGGGATAATGGAAACACCATATATTTT
>.|TRBV7-9|.|TRBJ1-6
CASSLVLMEAADSPLHF
TGTGCCAGCAGCCTTGTGTTGATGGAGGCCGCTGATTCACCCCTCCACTTT